One and the same sample provided the 13 T cell receptor beta chains below, sequenced in a study of early T cells in non-severe SARS-CoV-2 infection. TCRdb re-analysed the 5' RACE reads in MiXCR, keeping a single row per CDR3 protein. This sample yields tens of thousands of distinct CDR3 sequences, of which around 12% are seen a single time; about 4% belongs to the top ten. Source material: whole blood. These receptors were obtained from an adult who was a healthcare worker with PCR-confirmed SARS-CoV-2 infection or an uninfected control (not recorded which).

J is TRBJ1-5 and V is TRBV29-1; TRBD1 might be the D (6 bases). The CDR3 covers 14 residues. CDR1 is SQVTM, CDR2 ANQGSEA, per germline. V was trimmed by 6 bases and J by 0 bases, leaving 12 bases between them. CDR3 sequence (DNA): TGCAGCGTGGCGGACAGTTATAGCAATCAGCCCCAGCATTTT. This gives the protein CSVADSYSNQPQHF.

CDR3 in DNA: TGCAGTGCTAGCGACGCGGGAGGGCCCACCGGGGAGCTGTTTTTT. Protein product: CSASDAGGPTGELFF. The chain carries TRBV20-1 and TRBJ2-2, with 9 bases matching TRBD2. This CDR3 contains 15 residues. The germline V gene has CDR1 DFQATT and CDR2 SNEGSKA (reference sequence). Losses at the gene ends were 3 bases for V and 4 bases for J; bases not matched to a gene: 6.

The table lists this clonotype with many counts. This rearrangement joins TRBV24-1 to TRBJ2-7; possibly TRBD1 for D (7 bases). The V end was cut by 3 bases, the J end by 4 bases, with 15 bases between. The germline CDR1 and CDR2 sequences are KGHDR and SFDVKD. The CDR3 is 15 residues long. The CDR3 spells CATSDPGQGGYEQYF. The CDR3 bases are TGTGCCACCAGTGATCCAGGGCAGGGGGGATACGAGCAGTACTTC.

The chain joins TRBV12-3 or TRBV12-4 to TRBJ2-1; D not resolved. There are 17 residues in the CDR3. Trimming cost V 8 bases and J 1 base, with 21 bases left between them. The CDR3 DNA follows: TGTGCCAGCCGTTCCCATCGGGCCCAAAAATCCTACAATGAGCAGTTCTTC. Translating gives CASRSHRAQKSYNEQFF.

This clonotype was seen repeatedly, ten times or more. This chain connects TRBV3-1 to TRBJ1-1, with D perhaps TRBD1 (5 bases). The CDR3 loop spans 14 amino acids. V dropped 3 bases and J dropped 1 base, with 9 bases sitting between them. The germline V gene encodes CDR1 LGHDT and CDR2 YNNKEL (reference sequence). CDR3 region: CASSQTGGNTEAFF. DNA of the CDR3: TGTGCCAGCAGCCAGACCGGGGGGAACACTGAAGCTTTCTTT. The full variable domain, its missing parts supplied by reference TRBV3-1 and TRBJ1-1, is DTAVSQTPKYLVTQMGNDKSIKCEQNLGHDTMYWYKQDSKKFLKIMFSYNNKELIINETVPNRFSPKSPDKAHLNLHINSLELGDSAVYFCASSQTGGNTEAFFGQGTRLTVV.

The rearrangement uses TRBV28 and TRBJ2-6; D ambiguous. The CDR3 sequence is 15 residues long. Per germline, CDR1 MDHEN and CDR2 SYDVKM. V lost 10 bases to trimming and J lost 0 bases, with 13 bases between them. This CDR3 is CATKLTVSGANVLTF. The CDR3 nucleotides read TGTGCCACCAAATTGACGGTCTCTGGGGCCAACGTCCTGACTTTC.

This clonotype was seen a handful of times. CDR3 sequence (DNA): TGTGCCAGCAATGGCCAGCGGGAGGCCCCGAGCTCCTACAATGAGCAGTTCTTC. Protein product: CASNGQREAPSSYNEQFF. This chain connects TRBV6-2 or TRBV6-3 to TRBJ2-1; 9 positions agree with TRBD2. This CDR3 is 18 amino acids long. Trimming removed 7 bases from V and 0 bases from J; junction bases left unmatched: 13. From germline, CDR1 is MNHEY and CDR2 SVGEGT.

The chain uses TRBV20-1 and TRBJ1-3; D is undetermined. Trimming removed 6 bases at V and 0 bases at J, with 12 bases between. Germline loops: CDR1 DFQATT, CDR2 SNEGSKA (reference sequence). CDR3 size: 14 residues. CDR3 loop: CSAPEPNSGNTIYF. CDR3 nucleotides: TGCAGTGCCCCAGAACCCAACTCTGGAAACACCATATATTTT.

This clonotype showed up many times. This chain connects TRBV20-1 to TRBJ1-4; the match to TRBD1 covers 9 bases. The trim removed 6 bases at V and 5 bases at J, leaving 7 bases unmatched. Germline assignment: CDR1 DFQATT and CDR2 SNEGSKA (reference sequence). The CDR3 contains 14 residues. CDR3 DNA: TGCAGTGCCTTAAAACAGGGGGCGAATGAAAAACTGTTTTTT. Translating gives CSALKQGANEKLFF.

This clonotype was counted many times. The chain employs TRBV29-1 and TRBJ2-1; no firm D call. CDR1 and CDR2 (germline): SQVTM, ANQGSEA. The CDR3 loop spans 14 amino acids. V was cut by 3 bases and J by 4 bases, with 13 bases left in between. The CDR3, as DNA: TGCAGCGTTGACCCGCTCACATCGTACAATGAGCAGTTCTTC. This sequence encodes CSVDPLTSYNEQFF.

This clonotype is medium-sized within its sample. The J gene is TRBJ2-3, the V gene TRBV18, with TRBD1 as a possible D gene (6 bases). V was pared by 0 bases and J by 6 bases, with 10 bases between. The germline V gene has CDR1 KGHSH and CDR2 LQKENI. The CDR3 runs to 14 residues. CDR3 coding DNA: TGTGCCAGCTCACCACCATCCGACAGGGATACGCAGTATTTT. This encodes CASSPPSDRDTQYF.

The genes are TRBV29-1 and TRBJ2-3, with D hard to call. The CDR3 is made up of 12 amino acids. Germline V gives CDR1 SQVTM, CDR2 ANQGSEA. V lost 2 bases, J lost 2 bases, and 5 bases lay in between. Here the CDR3 reads CSVEYNTDTQYF. CDR3 DNA: TGCAGCGTTGAATATAACACAGATACGCAGTATTTT.

This clonotype was counted a few times. The chain carries TRBV12-3 or TRBV12-4 and TRBJ2-3; possibly TRBD1 for D (5 bases). The CDR3 extends over 15 amino acids. The ends were cut back, 7 bases at V and 0 bases at J, with 14 bases in the middle. CDR3 region: CASTSPRASTDTQYF. The CDR3 DNA is TGTGCCAGCACCTCCCCCAGGGCGAGCACAGATACGCAGTATTTT.